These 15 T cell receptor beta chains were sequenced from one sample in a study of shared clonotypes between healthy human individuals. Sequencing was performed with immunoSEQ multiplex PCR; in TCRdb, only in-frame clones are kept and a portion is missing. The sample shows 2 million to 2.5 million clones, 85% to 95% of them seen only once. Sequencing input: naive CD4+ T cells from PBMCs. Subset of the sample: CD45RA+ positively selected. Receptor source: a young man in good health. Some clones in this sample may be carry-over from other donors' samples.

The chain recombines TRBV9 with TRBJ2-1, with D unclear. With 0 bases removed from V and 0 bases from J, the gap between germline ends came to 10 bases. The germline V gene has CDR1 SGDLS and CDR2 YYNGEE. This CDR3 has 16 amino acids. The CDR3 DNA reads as TGTGCCAGCAGCGTAGGGCTCCTGAGCTCCTACAATGAGCAGTTCTTC. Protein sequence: CASSVGLLSSYNEQFF.

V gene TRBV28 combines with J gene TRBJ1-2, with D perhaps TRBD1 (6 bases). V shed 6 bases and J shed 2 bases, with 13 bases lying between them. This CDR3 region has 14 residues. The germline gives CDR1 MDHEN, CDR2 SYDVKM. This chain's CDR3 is CASSLDRWNYGYTF. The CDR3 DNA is TGTGCCAGCAGCTTAGACAGGTGGAACTATGGCTACACCTTC.

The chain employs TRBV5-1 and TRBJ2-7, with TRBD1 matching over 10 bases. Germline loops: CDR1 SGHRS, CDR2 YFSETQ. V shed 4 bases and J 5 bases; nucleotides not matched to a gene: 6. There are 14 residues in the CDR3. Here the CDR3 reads CASSGRDRGDEQYF. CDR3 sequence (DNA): TGCGCCAGCAGCGGCCGGGACAGGGGAGACGAGCAGTACTTC.

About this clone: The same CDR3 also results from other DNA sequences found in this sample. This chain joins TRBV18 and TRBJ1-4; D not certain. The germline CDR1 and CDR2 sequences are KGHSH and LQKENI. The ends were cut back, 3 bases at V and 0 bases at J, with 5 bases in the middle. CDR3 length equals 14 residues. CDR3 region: CASSPLATNEKLFF. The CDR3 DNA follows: TGTGCCAGCTCACCCCTTGCAACTAATGAAAAACTGTTTTTT.

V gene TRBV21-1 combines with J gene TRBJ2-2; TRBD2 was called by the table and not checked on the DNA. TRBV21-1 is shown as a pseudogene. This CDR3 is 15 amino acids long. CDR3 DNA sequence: TGTGCCAGCAGCCCCCCGGGGGGGGAAATCGGGGAGCTGTTTTTT. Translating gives CASSPPGGEIGELFF.

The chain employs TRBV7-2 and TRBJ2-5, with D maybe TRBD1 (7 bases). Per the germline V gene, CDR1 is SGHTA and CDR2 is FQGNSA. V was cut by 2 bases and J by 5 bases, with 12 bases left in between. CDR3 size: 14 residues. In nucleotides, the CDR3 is TGTGCCAGCAGCTTACAGGGGGGAGAGGAGACCCAGTACTTC. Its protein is CASSLQGGEETQYF.

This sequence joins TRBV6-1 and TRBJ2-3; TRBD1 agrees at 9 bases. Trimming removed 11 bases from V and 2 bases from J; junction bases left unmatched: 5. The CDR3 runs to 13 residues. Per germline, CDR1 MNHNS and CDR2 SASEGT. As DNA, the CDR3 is TGTGCCGGCCGGGACAGGGTCACAGATACGCAGTATTTT. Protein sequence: CAGRDRVTDTQYF.

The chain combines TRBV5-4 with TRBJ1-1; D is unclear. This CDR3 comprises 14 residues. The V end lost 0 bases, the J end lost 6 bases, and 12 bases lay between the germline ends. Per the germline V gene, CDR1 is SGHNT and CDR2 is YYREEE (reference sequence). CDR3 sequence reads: CASSLAGPGAEAFF. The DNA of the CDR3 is TGTGCCAGCAGCTTGGCTGGGCCAGGCGCTGAAGCTTTCTTT.

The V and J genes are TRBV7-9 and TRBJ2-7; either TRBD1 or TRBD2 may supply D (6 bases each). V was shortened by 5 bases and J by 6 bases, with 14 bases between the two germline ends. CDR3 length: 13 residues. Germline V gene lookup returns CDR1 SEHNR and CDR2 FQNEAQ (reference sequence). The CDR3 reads CASSPFRGGEQYF. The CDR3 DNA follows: TGTGCCAGCAGCCCCTTCAGGGGAGGCGAGCAGTACTTC.

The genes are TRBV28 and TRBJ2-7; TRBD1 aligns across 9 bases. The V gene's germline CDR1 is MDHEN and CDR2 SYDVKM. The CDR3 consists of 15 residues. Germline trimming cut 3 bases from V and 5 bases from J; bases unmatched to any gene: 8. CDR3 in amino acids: CASSFRDRAVHEQYF. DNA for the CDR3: TGTGCCAGCAGTTTCCGGGACAGGGCCGTTCACGAGCAGTACTTC. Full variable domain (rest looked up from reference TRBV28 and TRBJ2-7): DVKVTQSSRYLVKRTGEKVFLECVQDMDHENMFWYRQDPGLGLRLIYFSYDVKMKEKGDIPEGYSVSREKKERFSLILESASTNQTSMYLCASSFRDRAVHEQYFGPGTRLTVT.

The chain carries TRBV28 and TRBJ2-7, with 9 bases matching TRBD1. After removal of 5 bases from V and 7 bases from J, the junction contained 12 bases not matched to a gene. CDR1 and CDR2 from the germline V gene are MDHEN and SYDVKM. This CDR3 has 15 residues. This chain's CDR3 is CASSLNHRGRNEQYF. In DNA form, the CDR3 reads TGTGCCAGCAGTCTCAACCACAGGGGGCGAAATGAGCAGTACTTC.

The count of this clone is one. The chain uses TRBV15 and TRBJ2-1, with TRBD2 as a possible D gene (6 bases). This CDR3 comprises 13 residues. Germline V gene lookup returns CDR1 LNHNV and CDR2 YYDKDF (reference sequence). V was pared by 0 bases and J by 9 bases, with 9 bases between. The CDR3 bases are TGTGCCACCAGCAGAGACATTAGCGGTGAGCAGTTCTTC. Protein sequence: CATSRDISGEQFF. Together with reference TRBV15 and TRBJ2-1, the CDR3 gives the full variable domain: DAMVIQNPRYQVTQFGKPVTLSCSQTLNHNVMYWYQQKSSQAPKLLFHYYDKDFNNEADTPDNFQSRRPNTSFCFLDIRSPGLGDTAMYLCATSRDISGEQFFGPGTRLTVL.

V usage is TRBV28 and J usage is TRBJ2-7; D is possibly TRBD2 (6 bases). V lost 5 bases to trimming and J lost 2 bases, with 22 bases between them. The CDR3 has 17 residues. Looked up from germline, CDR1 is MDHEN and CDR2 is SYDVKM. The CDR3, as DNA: TGTGCCAGCAGTCTATATTCCGGGACTGGGGCTACCTACGAGCAGTACTTC. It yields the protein CASSLYSGTGATYEQYF.

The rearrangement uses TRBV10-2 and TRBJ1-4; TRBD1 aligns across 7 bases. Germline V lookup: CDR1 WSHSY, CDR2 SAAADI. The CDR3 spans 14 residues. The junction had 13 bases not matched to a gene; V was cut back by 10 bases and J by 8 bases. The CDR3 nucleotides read TGCGCCACCAGGGGGGGACCCGCGGGAGAAAAACTGTTTTTT. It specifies CATRGGPAGEKLFF.

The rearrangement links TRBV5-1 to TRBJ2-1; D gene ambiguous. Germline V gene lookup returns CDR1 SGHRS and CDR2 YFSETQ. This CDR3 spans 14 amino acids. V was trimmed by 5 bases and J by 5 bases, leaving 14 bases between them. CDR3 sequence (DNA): TGCGCCAGCAGTTCACAACATCCCAACAATGAGCAGTTCTTC. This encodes CASSSQHPNNEQFF.